The rows below give T cell receptor beta chains drawn from one sample of a study of blood T cell repertoires in COVID-19. This table comes from immunoSEQ multiplex PCR, and its TCRdb copy is limited to in-frame clones, with some not included. The sample includes approximately 76,000 clones, over 70% seen only once; the top ten take roughly 11%. Sequenced sample: peripheral blood. The receptors come from a man between 45 and 60 years old with acute or convalescent COVID-19. Each CDR3 is given with its conserved first and last residue. The D gene is left open where the match is weak. Only some rows state a clone size, as once, few, many or a class for expanded clones.

>TRBJ1-2|-|TRBV2|-
CASSESLHSTVYGYTF
TGTGCCAGCAGTGAATCTCTCCACAGTACCGTCTATGGCTACACCTTC
>TRBJ2-5|-|TRBV7-7|-
CASSLSSQETQYF
TGTGCCAGCAGCTTATCCAGCCAAGAGACCCAGTACTTC
>TRBJ2-5|-|TRBV18|-
CASSPGQSGETQYF
TGTGCCAGCTCACCAGGACAGTCTGGGGAGACCCAGTACTTC
>TRBJ1-4|-|TRBV6-2/TRBV6-3|-
CASSYLDQGRDHEKLFF
TGTGCCAGCAGTTACCTGGACCAGGGGCGAGATCATGAAAAACTGTTTTTT
>TRBJ1-2|TRBD1|TRBV19|-
CASSIAGQGRDYGYTF
TGTGCCAGTAGTATAGCTGGACAGGGTAGGGACTATGGCTACACCTTC
>TRBJ2-1|-|TRBV5-4|-
CASSQFGANNEQFF
TGTGCCAGCAGCCAGTTTGGGGCCAACAATGAGCAGTTCTTC
>TRBJ2-5|-|TRBV4-1|-
CASSQDWSGSGETQYF
TGCGCCAGCAGCCAAGATTGGTCTGGGAGTGGGGAGACCCAGTACTTC
>TRBJ2-1|-|TRBV28|-
CASSFMRGPNEQFF
TGTGCCAGCAGTTTCATGCGGGGGCCCAATGAGCAGTTCTTC
>TRBJ2-2|-|TRBV29-1|-
CSVLLNTGELFF
TGCAGCGTCCTTTTGAACACCGGGGAGCTGTTTTTT
>TRBJ1-2|TRBD1|TRBV4-3|-
CASSQEQGSYGYTF
TGCGCCAGCAGCCAAGAACAGGGGAGCTATGGCTACACCTTC
>TRBJ2-5|-|TRBV10-1|once
CASSGSTDRRPGETQYF
TGCGCCAGCAGTGGATCCACAGACAGGCGGCCGGGGGAGACCCAGTACTTC
>TRBJ1-2|-|TRBV30|-
CAASPGVGGYTF
TGTGCCGCCTCGCCCGGGGTCGGCGGCTACACCTTC
>TRBJ1-6|-|TRBV6-5|-
CASRAGNSPLHF
TGTGCCAGCAGGGCAGGAAATTCACCCCTCCACTTT
>TRBJ1-2|TRBD1|TRBV5-6|once
CASSQRDRVVGYTF
TGTGCCAGCAGCCAGCGGGACAGGGTTGTTGGCTACACCTTC